This is a list of T cell receptor beta chains from one sample in a study of blood T cell repertoires in COVID-19. The assay was immunoSEQ multiplex PCR, and TCRdb's table has in-frame clones only and misses some. Of some 68,000 clones listed, 75% to 90% are singletons. Material: peripheral blood. These receptors all come from a man aged 50-59 years with active COVID-19. Both conserved end residues are part of each CDR3. The order of the fields is V gene, clone size, J gene, D gene, CDR3 DNA, CDR3 protein. The D gene is left open where the match is weak. Size is omitted from some rows. Given values are once, few, many or a class for expanded clones.

>TRBV20-1|-|TRBJ2-3|-
TGCAGTGCTAGTGGAACAGGTTTCTCTCCAAGCACAGATACGCAGTATTTT
CSASGTGFSPSTDTQYF
>TRBV11-2|-|TRBJ2-1|-
TGTGCCAGCAGCCTCTCTCTAGCGAATGAGCAGTTCTTC
CASSLSLANEQFF
>TRBV5-6|-|TRBJ1-2|-
TGTGCCAGCAGTCAGCCGGGACAACTCTATGGCTACACCTTC
CASSQPGQLYGYTF
>TRBV11-2|-|TRBJ2-5|TRBD2
TGTGCCAGCAGCTTAGTTAGCGGGGGGCGCGGAGAGACCCAGTACTTC
CASSLVSGGRGETQYF
>TRBV6-1|once|TRBJ2-3|TRBD2
TGTGCCAGCAGTGAAGCTAGCGGGGGGGTGGATACGCAGTATTTT
CASSEASGGVDTQYF
>TRBV6-5|once|TRBJ2-7|TRBD2
TGTGCCAGCAGTTTGGGACTAGGCTCCTACGAGCAGTACTTC
CASSLGLGSYEQYF
>TRBV5-1|-|TRBJ2-5|TRBD2
TGCGCCAGCAGCTTGGCGGCGGGGGGCCAAGAGACCCAGTACTTC
CASSLAAGGQETQYF
>TRBV18|-|TRBJ2-1|-
TGTGCCAGTTCGGGGATAGCTTCCTACAATGAGCAGTTCTTC
CASSGIASYNEQFF
>TRBV9|-|TRBJ2-2|TRBD1
TGTGCCAGCAGCGTGCGGCCGGGACAGGGTTACACCGGGGAGCTGTTTTTT
CASSVRPGQGYTGELFF
>TRBV7-2|-|TRBJ2-5|-
TGTGCCAGCAGCTTAGGGGGGGGCCGGGGAGAGACCCAGTACTTC
CASSLGGGRGETQYF
>TRBV5-6|-|TRBJ2-1|TRBD2
TGTGCCAGCAGCTTGGCCAGCGGGACCTCCTACAATGAGCAGTTCTTC
CASSLASGTSYNEQFF
>TRBV18|-|TRBJ2-5|-
TGTGCCAGCTCACCCACAGCCCAAGAGACCCAGTACTTC
CASSPTAQETQYF
>TRBV19|-|TRBJ2-3|TRBD2
TGTGCCAGTAGTTTGCGGGGGGGCGGCAAGGCAGATACGCAGTATTTT
CASSLRGGGKADTQYF
>TRBV12-3/TRBV12-4|once|TRBJ2-7|-
TGTGCCAGCAGTGCCCGGACAGCGGTTCTGTACTTC
CASSARTAVLYF
>TRBV6-2/TRBV6-3|-|TRBJ2-7|TRBD2
TGTGCCAGCAGTTCCCGGACTAGAGTGCAGTACTTC
CASSSRTRVQYF
>TRBV2|-|TRBJ2-1|TRBD2
TGTGCCAGCAGTGAACGACTAGCGGGGGGATACAATGAGCAGTTCTTC
CASSERLAGGYNEQFF